Below, 4 T cell receptor beta chains from the same sample are listed, as sequenced in a study of T-cell reconstitution after alpha-beta-depleted transplantation in children (dated by TCRdb to 2016 to 2017). The receptor library was made with PCR. TCRdb records Illumina HiSeq 2500 as the sequencer. TCR libraries were prepared with molecular barcoding, using unique molecular identifiers to normalize TCRbeta repertoire quantification. The public reads were quality trimmed at Q25 with fastp and then assembled into clones with MiXCR by TCRdb, keeping productive beta chains. Entries that share a CDR3 protein sequence are merged under the most common genes and DNA. This sample has about 690,000 distinct CDR3 sequences in its table, and around 16% of those were observed once. 1.1% of the sample is in the top ten clones. The specimen comprised PBMCs from the stem cell graft donor, sampled from the stem cell graft. The source of these receptors is a human donor who donated a stem cell graft to a child with acute myeloid leukemia.

This clonotype has only a few counts. The V gene is TRBV7-2, the J gene TRBJ2-1, with a tentative D call TRBD2 (6 bases). V was cut by 7 bases and J by 2 bases, with 12 bases left in between. This CDR3 contains 14 residues. Germline V CDR1 and CDR2: SGHTA, FQGNSA. This chain's CDR3 is CASTLAGPYNEQFF. The CDR3 DNA follows: TGTGCCAGCACCCTGGCGGGGCCCTACAATGAGCAGTTCTTC.

In its sample, this clonotype was seen many times. This sequence joins TRBV6-5 and TRBJ2-5, with D uncertain. CDR3 size: 13 residues. Trimming took 6 bases from V and 4 from J, leaving 12 bases between them. From germline, CDR1 is MNHEY and CDR2 SVGAGI. CDR3 amino acids: CASSPTWTETQYF. In DNA, the CDR3 is TGTGCCAGCAGCCCTACGTGGACAGAGACCCAGTACTTC.

This clonotype appeared many times. The chain joins TRBV29-1 to TRBJ2-3; D not certain. The CDR3 totals 13 residues. Germline CDR1 is SQVTM and CDR2 is ANQGSEA. Trimming left V 4 bases short and J 3 bases short, with 11 bases between. CDR3 nucleotide sequence: TGCAGCGTTGCTGCCTTGTGGACAGATACGCAGTATTTT. It is translated as CSVAALWTDTQYF.

This clonotype was counted many times. The V call is TRBV7-8, the J call TRBJ1-2; weak D call: TRBD1 (6 bases). V lost 5 bases to trimming and J lost 2 bases, with 15 bases between them. Germline assignment: CDR1 SGHVS and CDR2 FQNEAQ. This CDR3 is 15 amino acids long. CDR3 sequence: CASSNRRGTNYGYTF. CDR3 nucleotides: TGTGCCAGCAGCAACCGCAGGGGTACCAACTATGGCTACACCTTC. Together with reference TRBV7-8 and TRBJ1-2, the CDR3 gives the full variable domain: GAGVSQSPRYKVAKRGQDVALRCDPISGHVSLFWYQQALGQGPEFLTYFQNEAQLDKSGLPSDRFFAERPEGSVSTLKIQRTQQEDSAVYLCASSNRRGTNYGYTFGSGTRLTVV.